The clone carrying this T cell receptor beta chain has a single count. As yet, its antigen is unknown. This sample was taken from a study of cytomegalovirus exposure and HLA in healthy donors. General observations from the study: The TCR clusters that emerged in the first cohort tended, a later analysis found, to co-occur in the 95 to 150 validation repertoires. Listed as cytomegalovirus-associated were approximately 160 TCR beta chains. Testing in vitro showed a few CMV-associated chains specific for CMV antigens.

Among the 120 subjects of the validation cohort, separate from the roughly 670-subject first cohort, were the donors. V lost 3 bases to trimming and J lost 6 bases, with 15 bases between them. This CDR3 has 15 residues. In germline, CDR1 is LNHDA, CDR2 SQIVND (reference sequence). Generated by immunoSEQ multiplex PCR, the TCRdb table keeps only in-frame clones and is missing some. The sample contains approximately 120,000 clones, 95% to 96% of which appear only once. The receptor's source is a man aged 18-30 years in good health and CMV-seronegative. The sequencing sample was made of PBMCs. This sequence joins TRBV19 and TRBJ1-5; maybe TRBD1 (5 bases). The CDR3 loop is CASSIGQGLRQPQHF. For the CDR3, the DNA is TGTGCCAGTAGTATCGGCCAGGGTTTACGTCAGCCCCAGCATTTT.